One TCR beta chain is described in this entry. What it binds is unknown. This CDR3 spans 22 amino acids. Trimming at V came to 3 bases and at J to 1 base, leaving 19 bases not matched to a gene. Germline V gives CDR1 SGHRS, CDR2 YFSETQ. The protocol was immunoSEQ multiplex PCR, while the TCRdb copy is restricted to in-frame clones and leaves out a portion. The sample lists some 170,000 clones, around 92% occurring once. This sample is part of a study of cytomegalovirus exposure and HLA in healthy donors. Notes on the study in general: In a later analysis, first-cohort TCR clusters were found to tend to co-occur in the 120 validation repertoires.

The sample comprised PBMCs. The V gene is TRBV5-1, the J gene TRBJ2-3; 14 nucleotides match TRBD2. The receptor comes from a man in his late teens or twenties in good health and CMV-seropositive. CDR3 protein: CASSSPGLLGLAGDMGTDTQYF. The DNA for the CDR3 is TGCGCCAGCAGCTCCCCGGGACTGCTGGGACTAGCGGGAGATATGGGCACAGATACGCAGTATTTT.